A single sample gave rise to the 22 T cell receptor beta chains below, sequenced in a study of OX40 agonist ivuxolimab in advanced cancers. Generated by immunoSEQ multiplex PCR, the TCRdb table keeps only in-frame clones and is missing some. This sample has about 19,000 clones; roughly nine tenths occur once, and the top ten carry roughly 52%. Sequenced here: CD4+ or CD8+ T cells sorted from blood, sampled in a trial of the OX40 agonist ivuxolimab. These receptor sequences come from an adult with an advanced solid tumor such as melanoma, head and neck, liver or kidney cancer.

This clone was counted a single time. The rearrangement joins TRBV11-3 to TRBJ2-5; 7 bases align to TRBD2. V lost 2 bases to trimming and J lost 1 base; unmatched junction nucleotides: 10. Germline V gene data show CDR1 as SGHNT and CDR2 as YENEEA. The CDR3 is 17 amino acids. This chain's CDR3 is CASSLSGIENFQETQYF. CDR3 DNA sequence: TGTGCCAGCAGCTTAAGCGGGATAGAAAATTTCCAAGAGACCCAGTACTTC.

DNA for the CDR3: TGCAGCGCCTATGGACTAGCGGGAAATTCCTACGAGCAGTACTTC. This gives the protein CSAYGLAGNSYEQYF. The genes are TRBV29-1 and TRBJ2-7, with TRBD2 identical over 12 bases. After removal of 7 bases from V and 1 base from J, the junction contained 8 bases not matched to a gene. Germline-derived CDR1 and CDR2 are SQVTM and ANQGSEA. The CDR3 spans 15 residues.

The chain uses TRBV30 and TRBJ2-1; possible D gene TRBD2, 5 bases. Germline V gene data show CDR1 as GTSNPN and CDR2 as SVGIG (reference sequence). This CDR3 contains 13 residues. V was clipped by 2 bases and J by 6 bases, with 11 bases between them. The CDR3 is CAWSQSSANEQFF. The DNA of the CDR3 is TGTGCCTGGAGTCAAAGTAGCGCCAATGAGCAGTTCTTC. Drawing the rest from reference TRBV30 and TRBJ2-1, the complete variable domain is SQTIHQWPATLVQPVGSPLSLECTVEGTSNPNLYWYRQAAGRGLQLLFYSVGIGQISSEVPQNLSASRPQDRQFILSSKKLLLSDSGFYLCAWSQSSANEQFFGPGTRLTVL.

The V gene is TRBV5-1, the J gene TRBJ2-7; no reliable D call. V was pared by 0 bases and J by 2 bases, with 9 bases between. The CDR3 spans 14 residues. Germline values: CDR1 SGHRS, CDR2 YFSETQ. The CDR3, as DNA: TGCGCCAGCAGCTTGGTCGGCAATACCTACGAGCAGTACTTC. Translated: CASSLVGNTYEQYF.

V and J are TRBV15 and TRBJ2-7; a possible D gene is TRBD2 (6 bases). Germline-derived CDR1 and CDR2 are LNHNV and YYDKDF (reference sequence). This CDR3 has 15 amino acids. V was clipped by 1 base and J by 2 bases, with 12 bases between them. The CDR3 nucleotides read TGTGCCACCAGCAGAGGGAGGGCCGCGACCTACGAGCAGTACTTC. Amino acids: CATSRGRAATYEQYF.

The chain combines TRBV7-9 with TRBJ1-1; D remains ambiguous. Trimming cost V 10 bases and J 1 base, with 13 bases left between them. Germline V gives CDR1 SEHNR, CDR2 FQNEAQ (reference sequence). The CDR3 is made up of 13 amino acids. CDR3 sequence: CATQITTNTEAFF. CDR3 nucleotide sequence: TGTGCCACCCAGATTACAACGAACACTGAAGCTTTCTTT.

V and J are TRBV7-3 and TRBJ2-2; 11 positions match TRBD2. Germline assignment: CDR1 SGHTA and CDR2 FQGTGA. With V trimmed by 1 base and J by 4 bases, 2 bases remained unmatched. This CDR3 contains 16 residues. CDR3 nucleotide sequence: TGTGCCAGCAGCTTAATAGCGGGAGGGCTCACCGGGGAGCTGTTTTTT. Its translation: CASSLIAGGLTGELFF.

The chain is built from TRBV11-3 and TRBJ2-1; TRBD2 matches 12 bases. The CDR3 consists of 15 residues. The germline V gene encodes CDR1 SGHNT and CDR2 YENEEA. The V gene end was trimmed by 5 bases and the J gene end by 4 bases; junction bases not matched to a gene: 3. CDR3 loop: CASSPGTSGYNEQFF. The CDR3, as DNA: TGTGCCAGCAGCCCCGGGACTAGCGGGTACAATGAGCAGTTCTTC.

The chain couples TRBV7-8 to TRBJ2-1, with a possible D match to TRBD2 (6 bases). Trimming took off 4 bases at V and 8 bases at J, with 12 bases between the two ends. Germline loops: CDR1 SGHVS, CDR2 FQNEAQ. This CDR3 has 13 amino acids. The CDR3 loop is CASSSRGGDEQFF. DNA of the CDR3: TGTGCCAGCAGCTCGCGAGGAGGGGATGAGCAGTTCTTC.

The chain is built from TRBV13 and TRBJ2-1; TRBD2 matches 14 bases. The length of the CDR3 is 17 residues. Germline values: CDR1 PRHDT, CDR2 FYEKMQ (reference sequence). J was trimmed by 7 bases and V by 5 bases; bases with no gene match: 10. CDR3 coding DNA: TGTGCCAGCAGCGTCTCAAACCGGACTAGCGGGAGGAATGAGCAGTTCTTC. Its translation: CASSVSNRTSGRNEQFF.

For this clone: At one of its ends the junction is not consistent with the germline gene, which may arise from a read error. The V and J genes are TRBV19 and TRBJ2-2; D may be TRBD2 (6 bases). Germline assignment: CDR1 LNHDA and CDR2 SQIVND (reference sequence). This CDR3 spans 15 amino acids. CDR3 nucleotides: TGTGCCAGTAGTATAGGCGGGATGAACGCCGGGGAGCTGTTTTTT. Translated, it gives CASSIGGMNAGELFF.

V is TRBV11-3 and J is TRBJ2-5, with TRBD2 matching 13 bases. The J call may be in error: the DNA end matches TRBJ2-7 better. There are 18 residues in the CDR3. Looked up from germline, CDR1 is SGHNT and CDR2 is YENEEA. The CDR3 sequence is CASSLGSPLAGGRYEQYF. Here the CDR3 DNA reads TGTGCCAGCAGCTTAGGTAGCCCACTAGCGGGAGGGCGATACGAGCAGTACTTC.

The chain recombines TRBV6-5 with TRBJ1-1; D is undetermined. Per germline, CDR1 MNHEY and CDR2 SVGAGI. The CDR3 is made up of 13 amino acids. V was shortened by 6 bases and J by 5 bases, with 13 bases between the two germline ends. CDR3 in amino acids: CASSRLPGTEAFF. DNA of the CDR3: TGTGCCAGCAGCAGGCTACCCGGTACTGAAGCTTTCTTT.

The count of this clone is one. The genes are TRBV7-9 and TRBJ2-7; D gene unclear. Germline V gene sequence: CDR1 SEHNR, CDR2 FQNEAQ (reference sequence). The CDR3 consists of 15 residues. Trimming pared 3 bases from V and 0 bases from J, leaving 12 bases between. The CDR3 DNA sequence: TGTGCCAGCAGCTTCAGCCTTGACCACTCCTACGAGCAGTACTTC. Its translation: CASSFSLDHSYEQYF.

This chain joins TRBV2 and TRBJ1-5; a weak D match, TRBD1 (5 bases). Trimming stripped 8 bases from V and 1 base from J, with 12 bases between. The CDR3 loop spans 14 amino acids. Germline CDR1 is SNHLY and CDR2 is FYNNEI. The CDR3, as DNA: TGTGCCAGCTTTTTACAGGCGAGCAATCAGCCCCAGCATTTT. Protein: CASFLQASNQPQHF. The variable domain in full, completed from reference TRBV2 and TRBJ1-5, reads EPEVTQTPSHQVTQMGQEVILRCVPISNHLYFYWYRQILGQKVEFLVSFYNNEISEKSEIFDDQFSVERPDGSNFTLKIRSTKLEDSAMYFCASFLQASNQPQHFGDGTRLSIL.

The rearrangement uses TRBV9 and TRBJ1-2, with a weak D call TRBD1 (6 bases). The CDR3 is 14 amino acids. The germline CDR1 and CDR2 sequences are SGDLS and YYNGEE. Trimming shortened V by 0 bases and J by 4 bases, and 10 bases separated the two germline ends. The CDR3 here is CASSVATGFYGYTF. CDR3 in DNA: TGTGCCAGCAGCGTAGCTACAGGGTTCTATGGCTACACCTTC.

In DNA form, the CDR3 reads TGCGCCAGCAGCCAGACAGGGGGGGCGGGGGCCAACGTCCTGACTTTC. Translating it yields CASSQTGGAGANVLTF. The chain combines TRBV4-1 with TRBJ2-6; 9 positions match TRBD1. In germline, CDR1 is MGHRA, CDR2 YSYEKL. The CDR3 covers 16 residues. Trimming at V came to 3 bases and at J to 4 bases, leaving 4 bases not matched to a gene.

V is TRBV7-8 and J is TRBJ2-5; TRBD1 agrees at 12 bases. V lost 5 bases and J lost 5; bases outside the gene matches: 6. Germline CDR1 and CDR2: SGHVS and FQNEAQ. The CDR3 contains 15 residues. CDR3 protein: CASSAGTGGHETQYF. The CDR3 coding sequence is TGTGCCAGCAGCGCCGGGACAGGGGGCCATGAGACCCAGTACTTC.

This clone occurred a few times. The V and J genes are TRBV27 and TRBJ2-7, with D hard to call. The germline gives CDR1 MNHEY, CDR2 SMNVEV (reference sequence). Trimming cost V 6 bases and J 6 bases, with 15 bases left between them. The CDR3 is 13 residues long. CDR3: CASRVADGLEQYF. In DNA form, the CDR3 reads TGTGCCAGCAGGGTGGCCGACGGGCTCGAGCAGTACTTC.

The V gene is TRBV9, the J gene TRBJ2-5; the match to TRBD2 covers 9 bases. J lost 5 bases, V lost 3 bases, and 2 bases had no gene match. The CDR3 totals 13 residues. Looked up from germline, CDR1 is SGDLS and CDR2 is YYNGEE. This chain's CDR3 is CASSGGRAETQYF. The CDR3 coding sequence is TGTGCCAGCAGCGGCGGGAGGGCGGAGACCCAGTACTTC.

This clone was detected a few times. This chain uses TRBV4-2 with TRBJ1-2; D remains unclear. CDR1 is LGHNA, CDR2 YNFKEQ, per germline. CDR3 length equals 13 residues. V was shortened by 1 base and J by 8 bases, with 11 bases between the two germline ends. The CDR3 region is CASSQALGGGYTF. As DNA, the CDR3 is TGTGCCAGCAGCCAAGCTCTCGGCGGAGGCTACACCTTC.

The chain is built from TRBV18 and TRBJ2-5; TRBD2 matches at 7 bases. V was clipped by 0 bases and J by 5 bases; unmatched bases: 3. The CDR3 consists of 14 residues. Germline values: CDR1 KGHSH, CDR2 LQKENI. The chain's CDR3 is CASSPPGGFETQYF. The CDR3 bases are TGTGCCAGCTCACCACCGGGAGGGTTCGAGACCCAGTACTTC.